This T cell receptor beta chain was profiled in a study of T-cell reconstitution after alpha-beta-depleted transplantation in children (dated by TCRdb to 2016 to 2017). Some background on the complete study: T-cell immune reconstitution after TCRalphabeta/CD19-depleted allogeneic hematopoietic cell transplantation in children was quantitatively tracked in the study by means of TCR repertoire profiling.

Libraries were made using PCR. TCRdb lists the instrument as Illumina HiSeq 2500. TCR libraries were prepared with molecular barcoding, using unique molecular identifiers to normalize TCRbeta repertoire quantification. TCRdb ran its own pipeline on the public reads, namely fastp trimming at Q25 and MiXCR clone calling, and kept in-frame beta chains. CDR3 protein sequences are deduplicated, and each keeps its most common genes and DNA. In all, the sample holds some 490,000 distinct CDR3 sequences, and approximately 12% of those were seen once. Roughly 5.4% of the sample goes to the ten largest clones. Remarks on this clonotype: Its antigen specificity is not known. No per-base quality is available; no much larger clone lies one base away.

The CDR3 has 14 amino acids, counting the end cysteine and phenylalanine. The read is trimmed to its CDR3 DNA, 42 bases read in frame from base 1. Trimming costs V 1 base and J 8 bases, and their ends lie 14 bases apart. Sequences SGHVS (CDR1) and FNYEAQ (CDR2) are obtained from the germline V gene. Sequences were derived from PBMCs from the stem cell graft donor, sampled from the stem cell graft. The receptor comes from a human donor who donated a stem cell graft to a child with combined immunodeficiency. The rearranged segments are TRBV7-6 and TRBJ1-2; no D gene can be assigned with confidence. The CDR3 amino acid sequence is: CASSLVRRQRGYTF. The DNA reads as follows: TGTGCCAGCAGCTTAGTAAGGAGGCAGCGGGGCTACACCTTC.